The clone carrying this T cell receptor (beta chain) appeared a few times. Its antigen remains unknown. This entry comes from a study of T cell responses to AZD1222 COVID-19 vaccine. The CDR3 consists of 13 residues. The junction had 10 bases not matched to a gene; V was cut back by 6 bases and J by 11 bases. General study findings and limits: Distributed over spike, vaccine-associated CD4 TCRs predominated at 160-218 and 743-854.

Using immunoSEQ multiplex PCR, the repertoire was profiled, and TCRdb retains in-frame clones only, with some absent. The sample includes just under 95,000 clones, roughly 88% of them seen just once. The chain employs TRBV12-3 or TRBV12-4 and TRBJ1-1; 9 bases match TRBD1. Source: peripheral blood, taken on day 0 of AZD1222 vaccination. The TCR was taken from an adult in good health. The CDR3 sequence is CASSPSGTGKAFF. The CDR3 nucleotides are TGTGCCAGCAGCCCTAGTGGGACAGGGAAGGCTTTCTTT.